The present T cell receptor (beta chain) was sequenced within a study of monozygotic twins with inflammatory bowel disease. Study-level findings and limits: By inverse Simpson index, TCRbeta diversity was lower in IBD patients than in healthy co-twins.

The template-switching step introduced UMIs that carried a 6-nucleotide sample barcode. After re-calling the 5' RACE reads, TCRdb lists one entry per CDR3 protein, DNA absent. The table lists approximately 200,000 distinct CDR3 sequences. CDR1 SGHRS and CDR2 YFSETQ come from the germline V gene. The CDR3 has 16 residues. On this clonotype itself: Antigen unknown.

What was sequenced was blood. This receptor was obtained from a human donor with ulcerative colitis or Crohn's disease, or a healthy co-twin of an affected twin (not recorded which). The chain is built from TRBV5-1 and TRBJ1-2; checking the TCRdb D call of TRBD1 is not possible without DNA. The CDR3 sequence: CASSQGQGERGYGYTF.